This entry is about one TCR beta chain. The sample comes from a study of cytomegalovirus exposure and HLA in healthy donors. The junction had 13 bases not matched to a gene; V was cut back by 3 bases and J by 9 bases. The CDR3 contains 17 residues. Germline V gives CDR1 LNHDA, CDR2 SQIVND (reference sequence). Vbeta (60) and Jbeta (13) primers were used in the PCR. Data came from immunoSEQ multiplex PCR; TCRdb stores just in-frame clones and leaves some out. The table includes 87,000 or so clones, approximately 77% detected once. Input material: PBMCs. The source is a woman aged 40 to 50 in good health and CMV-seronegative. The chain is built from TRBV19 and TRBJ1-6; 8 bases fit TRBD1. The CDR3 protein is CASSILPRTGWFSPLHF. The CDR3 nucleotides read TGTGCCAGTAGTATTTTACCTCGGACAGGGTGGTTTTCACCCCTCCACTTT.